This T cell receptor beta chain appears in the sequencing data of a study of blood T cell repertoires in COVID-19. Clones were sequenced by immunoSEQ multiplex PCR, and TCRdb holds only the in-frame ones, with some missing. The table includes approximately 8,000 clones, less than 85% detected once. This CDR3 contains 13 residues. Per the germline V gene, CDR1 is SGHVS and CDR2 is FQNEAQ. J was trimmed by 12 bases and V by 5 bases; bases with no gene match: 9. This chain uses TRBV7-8 with TRBJ2-3; 9 positions match TRBD2. Sequenced: peripheral blood. The clonotype originates from a human donor in a cohort sampled during active COVID-19. CDR3 in amino acids: CASSPPGGTSQYF. CDR3 DNA sequence: TGTGCCAGCAGCCCTCCTGGGGGGACTAGCCAGTATTTT.